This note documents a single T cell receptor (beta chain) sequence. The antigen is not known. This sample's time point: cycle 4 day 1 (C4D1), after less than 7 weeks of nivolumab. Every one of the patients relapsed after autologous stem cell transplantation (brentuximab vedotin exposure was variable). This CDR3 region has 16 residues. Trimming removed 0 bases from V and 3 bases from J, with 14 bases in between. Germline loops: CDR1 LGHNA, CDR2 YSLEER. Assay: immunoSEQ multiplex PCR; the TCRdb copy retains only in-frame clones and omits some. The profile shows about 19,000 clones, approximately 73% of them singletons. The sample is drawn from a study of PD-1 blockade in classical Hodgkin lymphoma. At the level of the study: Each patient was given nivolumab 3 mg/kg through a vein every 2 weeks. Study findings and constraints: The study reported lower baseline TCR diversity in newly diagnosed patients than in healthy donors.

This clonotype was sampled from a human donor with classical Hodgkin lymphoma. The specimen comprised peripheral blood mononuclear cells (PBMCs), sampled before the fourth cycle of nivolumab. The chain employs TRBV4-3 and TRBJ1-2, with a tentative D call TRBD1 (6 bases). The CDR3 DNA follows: TGCGCCAGCAGCCAAGATAGCCTGAGGACAGACTATGGCTACACCTTC. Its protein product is CASSQDSLRTDYGYTF.